Listed below are T cell receptor beta chains from one sample, sequenced in a study of blood T cell repertoires in COVID-19. The protocol was immunoSEQ multiplex PCR, while the TCRdb copy is restricted to in-frame clones and leaves out a portion. The sample consists of some 140,000 clones, approximately 85% of them appearing once. Sequenced sample: peripheral blood. The receptors shown here come from a man between 60 and 75 years old with COVID-19, enrolled during active disease. CDR3s include the opening cysteine and the closing phenylalanine or tryptophan. A D gene is named only where the DNA matches it firmly. Some rows have no size entry. The others give once, few or many, or a class for an expanded clone.

V,J,size,D,DNA,CDR3
TRBV24-1,TRBJ2-2,.,TRBD2,TGTGCCACCAGTGAGGGACTAGCGGGAGCTAGAAACGGGGAGCTGTTTTTT,CATSEGLAGARNGELFF
TRBV15,TRBJ1-2,few,.,TGTGCCACCAGCAGAGATCCCCGTCTGAGGGATGGCTACACCTTC,CATSRDPRLRDGYTF
TRBV4-2,TRBJ1-5,.,.,TGTGCCAGCAGCGCACAGTTTAGCAATCAGCCCCAGCATTTT,CASSAQFSNQPQHF
TRBV5-8,TRBJ1-2,.,.,TGTGCCAGCAGCCCCGTGGGTGGCGCAGGAAACTATGGCTACACCTTC,CASSPVGGAGNYGYTF
TRBV19,TRBJ1-5,.,TRBD1,TGTGCCAGTAGCGAGACAGGGGGTACAAATAGCAATCAGCCCCAGCATTTT,CASSETGGTNSNQPQHF
TRBV6-6,TRBJ2-1,.,TRBD1,TGTGCCAGCAGTTATCCGGCAGGGGGCGATGAGCAGTTCTTC,CASSYPAGGDEQFF
TRBV5-5,TRBJ1-5,few,TRBD1,TGTGCCAGCAGCTTGGGAGGAGGGGGCAGGAGCAATCAGCCCCAGCATTTT,CASSLGGGGRSNQPQHF
TRBV7-3,TRBJ1-6,.,.,TGTGCCAGCAGCTTAGGGGCAGGGCTTAATTCACCCCTCCACTTT,CASSLGAGLNSPLHF
TRBV5-4,TRBJ1-2,.,.,TGTGCCAGCAGCTTGGGTCAGGGTAGGAATGGCTACACCTTC,CASSLGQGRNGYTF
TRBV19,TRBJ2-5,.,TRBD2,TGTGCCAGTAGTATAGTCCGCCCGGCTAGCGGGGGGAGAGAGACCCAGTACTTC,CASSIVRPASGGRETQYF
TRBV19,TRBJ2-7,.,TRBD1,TGTGCCAGTATGGACAGGGCTAACGAGCAGTACTTC,CASMDRANEQYF
TRBV24-1,TRBJ2-1,.,TRBD1,TGTGCCACCAGTGAGCGAGAATGGACAGGCGGTCTCGGCAATGAGCAGTTCTTC,CATSEREWTGGLGNEQFF